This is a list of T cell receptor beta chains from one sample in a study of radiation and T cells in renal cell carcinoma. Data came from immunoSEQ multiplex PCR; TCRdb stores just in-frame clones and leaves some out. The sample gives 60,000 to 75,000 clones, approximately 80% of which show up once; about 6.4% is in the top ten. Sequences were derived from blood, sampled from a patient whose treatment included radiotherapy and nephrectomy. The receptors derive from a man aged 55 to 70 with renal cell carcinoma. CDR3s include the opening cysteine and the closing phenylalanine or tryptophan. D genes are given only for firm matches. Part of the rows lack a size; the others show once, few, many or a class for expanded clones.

CASSSTGAGSYGYTF | TGTGCCAGTAGTTCAACAGGGGCAGGGAGCTATGGCTACACCTTC | NA | TRBD1 | TRBJ1-2 | TRBV19
CAISESAEVLWNEQYF | TGTGCCATCAGTGAGTCGGCGGAAGTCCTATGGAACGAGCAGTACTTC | NA | NA | TRBJ2-7 | TRBV10-3
CASSFAGTGIEKLFF | TGTGCCAGCAGCTTCGCCGGGACAGGGATTGAAAAACTGTTTTTT | NA | TRBD1 | TRBJ1-4 | TRBV7-2
CASSQDLTGAPSTDTQYF | TGTGCCAGCAGCCAAGACTTGACAGGAGCTCCTAGCACAGATACGCAGTATTTT | NA | NA | TRBJ2-3 | TRBV14
CASTDSTVGAGNEQFF | TGTGCCAGCACCGATTCGACGGTCGGGGCGGGCAATGAGCAGTTCTTC | NA | NA | TRBJ2-1 | TRBV7-8
CASSSDGNIQETQYF | TGTGCCAGCAGCTCGGACGGAAATATCCAAGAGACCCAGTACTTC | NA | NA | TRBJ2-5 | TRBV11-2
CASSVSSYEQHF | TGCGCCAGCAGTGTCTCCTCCTACGAGCAGCACTTC | NA | NA | TRBJ2-7 | TRBV10-2
CASSLGTGVQETQYF | TGTGCCAGCAGCTTGGGAACGGGGGTCCAAGAGACCCAGTACTTC | NA | NA | TRBJ2-5 | TRBV5-5
CAWSVRDASGANVLTF | TGTGCCTGGAGTGTACGGGACGCGTCTGGGGCCAACGTCCTGACTTTC | once | NA | TRBJ2-6 | TRBV30
CASSQGLLRYTF | TGCGCCAGCAGCCAAGGTTTACTCCGCTACACCTTC | few | NA | TRBJ1-2 | TRBV4-3
CASGLAGVGNEQFF | TGTGCCTCCGGACTAGCGGGAGTAGGGAATGAGCAGTTCTTC | NA | TRBD2 | TRBJ2-1 | TRBV11-2
CAISESLSSGGNGYTF | TGTGCCATCAGTGAGTCGTTGTCTTCAGGTGGGAATGGCTACACCTTC | NA | NA | TRBJ1-2 | TRBV10-3
CASSYSGGRETEAFF | TGTGCCAGCAGTTACTCGGGGGGGCGCGAGACTGAAGCTTTCTTT | NA | NA | TRBJ1-1 | TRBV6-5
CATSLSTPGQLYEQYF | TGTGCCACCAGCCTAAGCACCCCGGGACAGTTGTACGAGCAGTACTTC | NA | TRBD1 | TRBJ2-7 | TRBV15
CASSGGSSNEKLFF | TGTGCCAGCTCAGGCGGATCTTCGAATGAAAAACTGTTTTTT | NA | NA | TRBJ1-4 | TRBV18
CASSLGKLAGALNEQFF | TGTGCCAGCAGCTTAGGCAAACTAGCGGGAGCTTTGAATGAGCAGTTCTTC | few | TRBD2 | TRBJ2-1 | TRBV7-9
CASSIRAAGTEAFF | TGTGCCAGTAGTATAAGGGCGGCGGGCACTGAAGCTTTCTTT | NA | NA | TRBJ1-1 | TRBV19